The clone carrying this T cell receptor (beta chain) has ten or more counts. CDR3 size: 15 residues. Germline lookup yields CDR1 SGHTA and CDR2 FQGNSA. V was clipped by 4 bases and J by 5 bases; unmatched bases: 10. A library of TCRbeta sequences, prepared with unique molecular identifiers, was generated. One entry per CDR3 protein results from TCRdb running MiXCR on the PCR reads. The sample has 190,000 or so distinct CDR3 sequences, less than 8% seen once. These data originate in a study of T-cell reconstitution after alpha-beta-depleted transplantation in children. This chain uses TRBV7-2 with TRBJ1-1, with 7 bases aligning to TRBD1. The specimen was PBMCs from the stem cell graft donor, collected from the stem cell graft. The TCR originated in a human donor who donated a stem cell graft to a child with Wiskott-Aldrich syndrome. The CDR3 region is CASSSQGGGRTEAFF. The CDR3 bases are TGTGCCAGCAGCTCCCAGGGGGGGGGCAGAACTGAAGCTTTCTTT.